Each of the 19 T cell receptor beta chains below was sequenced from the same sample in a study of T cells in Graves' hyperthyroidism and ophthalmopathy. TCR beta CDR3 region amplification was performed from RNA transcripts. The TCR CDR3 was amplified in a first-round RT-PCR using the HTBI primer set. TCRdb ran MiXCR on the multiplex PCR reads and lists one entry per CDR3 protein. The sample holds under 350,000 distinct CDR3 sequences, approximately 15% seen once. What was sequenced was blood. Source of these receptors: a woman in her fifties or sixties with Graves' ophthalmopathy.

At least ten counts were recorded for this clonotype. The rearrangement joins TRBV28 to TRBJ2-2; no firm D call. CDR3 length equals 14 residues. The germline V gene has CDR1 MDHEN and CDR2 SYDVKM. V was cut by 5 bases and J by 5 bases, with 12 bases left in between. CDR3 nucleotides: TGTGCCAGCAGTCTCATGAGTACGACCGGGGAGCTGTTTTTT. It translates to CASSLMSTTGELFF.

This clonotype was observed at least ten times. V usage is TRBV5-1 and J usage is TRBJ2-1, with D tentatively TRBD1 (5 bases). V lost 5 bases, J lost 4 bases, and 13 bases lay in between. This CDR3 comprises 14 residues. Germline assignment: CDR1 SGHRS and CDR2 YFSETQ. This chain's CDR3 is CASRPDTNYNEQFF. The CDR3 DNA reads as TGCGCCAGCAGACCGGACACAAATTACAATGAGCAGTTCTTC.

Only a few counts were recorded for this clonotype. This rearrangement joins TRBV4-3 to TRBJ2-1; TRBD1 matches at 7 bases. The germline V gene has CDR1 LGHNA and CDR2 YSLEER. V shed 3 bases and J 2 bases; nucleotides not matched to a gene: 4. The CDR3 is 15 amino acids. DNA of the CDR3: TGCGCCAGCAGCCAGGCCGGGACAGCCTACAATGAGCAGTTCTTC. This encodes CASSQAGTAYNEQFF.

This clonotype came up many times. This chain connects TRBV28 to TRBJ2-3; 7 bases are shared with TRBD1. Losses at the gene ends were 6 bases for V and 3 bases for J; bases not matched to a gene: 12. Germline-derived CDR1 and CDR2 are MDHEN and SYDVKM. The CDR3 is 16 residues long. The CDR3 region is CASSNRQGSSTDTQYF. The CDR3 DNA reads as TGTGCCAGCAGCAACCGACAGGGAAGTTCGACAGATACGCAGTATTTT. The complete variable domain, with remaining parts taken from reference TRBV28 and TRBJ2-3, reads DVKVTQSSRYLVKRTGEKVFLECVQDMDHENMFWYRQDPGLGLRLIYFSYDVKMKEKGDIPEGYSVSREKKERFSLILESASTNQTSMYLCASSNRQGSSTDTQYFGPGTRLTVL.

This clonotype was seen ten or more times. DNA of the CDR3: TGTGCCAGCAGCCGCTACCCGACCCGGGTCGAAGCAGGCACTGAAGCTTTCTTT. This gives the protein CASSRYPTRVEAGTEAFF. The chain employs TRBV7-2 and TRBJ1-1; D is unresolved. The CDR3 sequence is 18 residues long. Trimming stripped 5 bases from V and 4 bases from J, with 26 bases between. Germline CDR1 is SGHTA and CDR2 is FQGNSA.

The table lists this clonotype with a few counts. This chain links TRBV9 with TRBJ2-7, with 7 bases that match TRBD1. Trimming at V came to 4 bases and at J to 6 bases, leaving 13 bases not matched to a gene. This CDR3 spans 15 amino acids. Germline-derived CDR1 and CDR2 are SGDLS and YYNGEE. The CDR3 is CASSNMGEGAREQYF. CDR3 bases: TGTGCCAGCAGCAATATGGGTGAGGGGGCTCGCGAGCAGTACTTC.

This clonotype turned up a few times. The chain uses TRBV5-1 and TRBJ1-4; D not resolved. Looked up from germline, CDR1 is SGHRS and CDR2 is YFSETQ. V shed 1 base and J shed 0 bases, with 7 bases lying between them. The CDR3 contains 15 residues. CDR3 sequence (DNA): TGCGCCAGCAGCTTGTTGGGGTCAACTAATGAAAAACTGTTTTTT. Protein product: CASSLLGSTNEKLFF.

This clonotype was picked up a small number of times. The chain joins TRBV4-1 to TRBJ1-2; tentative D call: TRBD1 (6 bases). The CDR3 loop spans 13 amino acids. Germline CDR1 and CDR2: MGHRA and YSYEKL. With 1 base removed from V and 8 bases from J, the gap between germline ends came to 11 bases. CDR3 DNA: TGCGCCAGCAGCCAAGCGGCCGGGGGCGGCTACACCTTC. This codes for CASSQAAGGGYTF.

This clonotype was recorded many times. The chain recombines TRBV10-3 with TRBJ2-2; possibly TRBD1 for D (6 bases). There are 16 residues in the CDR3. Germline assignment: CDR1 ENHRY and CDR2 SYGVKD. Deletions cut 4 bases from V and 1 base from J, with 13 bases between. The CDR3 region is CAISVGQGKNTGELFF. Here the CDR3 DNA reads TGTGCCATCAGTGTCGGGCAGGGGAAGAACACCGGGGAGCTGTTTTTT.

This clonotype occurred many times. V and J are TRBV7-2 and TRBJ1-4, with D possibly TRBD1 on 5 matching bases. The CDR3 is 14 amino acids. V gave up 5 bases and J gave up 7 bases, with 14 bases separating them. Per germline, CDR1 SGHTA and CDR2 FQGNSA. This chain's CDR3 is CASSVQGVSEKLFF. The CDR3 nucleotides read TGTGCCAGCAGCGTTCAGGGTGTTAGTGAAAAACTGTTTTTT.

In its sample, this clonotype was seen many times. V usage is TRBV29-1 and J usage is TRBJ1-2; D is ambiguous. CDR1 and CDR2 from the germline V gene are SQVTM and ANQGSEA. V was clipped by 3 bases and J by 8 bases, with 4 bases between them. This CDR3 has 9 residues. CDR3 DNA: TGCAGCGTTGACCGGGGCTACACCTTC. Translating it yields CSVDRGYTF.

The J gene is TRBJ1-3, the V gene TRBV4-1; D not certain. V lost 0 bases to trimming and J lost 2 bases, with 11 bases between them. This CDR3 comprises 16 residues. Germline lookup yields CDR1 MGHRA and CDR2 YSYEKL. The CDR3: CASSQEERGPGNTIYF. For the CDR3, the DNA is TGCGCCAGCAGCCAAGAAGAGAGAGGCCCTGGAAACACCATATATTTT.

The V gene is TRBV2, the J gene TRBJ1-2; D unclear. Trimming cost V 5 bases and J 1 base, with 8 bases left between them. Germline CDR1 is SNHLY and CDR2 is FYNNEI. This CDR3 has 13 residues. The CDR3 sequence: CASSKQLNYGYTF. CDR3 DNA sequence: TGTGCCAGCAGTAAACAACTTAACTATGGCTACACCTTC.

In this sample, this clonotype turned up many times. The rearrangement joins TRBV14 to TRBJ2-3; possibly TRBD2 for D (6 bases). CDR1 SGHDN and CDR2 FVKESK come from the germline V gene. V was clipped by 1 base and J by 2 bases, with 10 bases between them. The CDR3 has 15 amino acids. The CDR3 sequence is CASSQARGFTDTQYF. Here the CDR3 DNA reads TGTGCCAGCAGCCAAGCTCGGGGGTTCACAGATACGCAGTATTTT.

The chain employs TRBV20-1 and TRBJ2-1, with TRBD2 matching over 11 bases. Germline V gene sequence: CDR1 DFQATT, CDR2 SNEGSKA (reference sequence). The CDR3 sequence is 16 residues long. V shed 6 bases and J 0 bases; nucleotides not matched to a gene: 7. The CDR3 nucleotides read TGCAGTGCCGTGGGGACTAGCGGAAGCTCCTACAATGAGCAGTTCTTC. Encoded protein: CSAVGTSGSSYNEQFF.

In regard to this clonotype: A read error may produce the germline difference seen at one junction end. The genes are TRBV5-8 and TRBJ2-7; 9 bases fit TRBD1. Looked up from germline, CDR1 is SGHTS and CDR2 is YDEGEE. CDR3 length: 14 amino acids. CDR3 sequence (DNA): TGTGCCAGCAGCTTGGGACAGGGGGGCTACGAGCAGTGCTTC. Translating gives CASSLGQGGYEQCF.

This clonotype appeared a single time. A much larger clone lies a single base off, so this may be a read error. The chain links TRBV12-3 or TRBV12-4 to TRBJ2-2, with D tentatively TRBD2 (6 bases). The V end lost 7 bases, the J end lost 7 bases, and 10 bases lay between the germline ends. This CDR3 has 12 residues. The DNA of the CDR3 is TGTGCCAGCAAGCGGGCTGTCGGGGAGCTGTTTTTT. This encodes CASKRAVGELFF.

The chain carries TRBV4-3 and TRBJ2-1; 8 bases align to TRBD1. With V trimmed by 4 bases and J by 0 bases, 17 bases remained unmatched. CDR3 length: 20 amino acids. The germline CDR1 and CDR2 sequences are LGHNA and YSLEER. CDR3 loop: CASSLTAGGAFQSSYNEQFF. CDR3 nucleotide sequence: TGCGCCAGCAGCCTCACAGCAGGGGGCGCATTCCAAAGCTCCTACAATGAGCAGTTCTTC.

The V and J genes are TRBV24-1 and TRBJ2-2; 8 bases align to TRBD1. Germline CDR1 reads KGHDR; CDR2 reads SFDVKD. The CDR3 spans 17 residues. V lost 4 bases, J lost 4 bases, and 10 bases stayed unmatched. The CDR3 reads CATSEPTGDSFTGELFF. The CDR3 DNA is TGTGCCACCAGTGAGCCGACAGGGGATAGTTTCACCGGGGAGCTGTTTTTT.